These 14 T cell receptor beta chains came from one sample sequenced in a study of blood T cell repertoires in COVID-19 (dated by TCRdb to about 2020). The receptor library was made with the immunoSEQ multiplex PCR assay. This immuneACCESS table, as held by TCRdb, lists in-frame sequences with V and J called but not all clones. Of the missing ones, under half trace to an unresolved V gene in checked studies; the others have no known cause. The sample table shows 250,000 to 300,000 clones, and 88% are seen once. The top ten hold approximately 2% of the sample. Sequencing used PBMCs or T cells enriched from blood (not recorded which). The origin of the receptors is a woman aged 55-70 years in a cohort exposed to, infected with or recovered from COVID-19 (not recorded which).

This chain connects TRBV15 to TRBJ2-6; D is ambiguous. The CDR3 consists of 16 residues. Deletions cut 6 bases from V and 2 bases from J, with 14 bases between. The germline V gene has CDR1 LNHNV and CDR2 YYDKDF (reference sequence). The CDR3: CATSGQILPGANVLTF. In DNA, the CDR3 is TGTGCCACCAGTGGCCAAATCTTACCTGGGGCCAACGTCCTGACTTTC.

The count of this clone is one. CDR3 loop: CASSLDVRGGQYF. CDR3 DNA sequence: TGTGCCAGCAGCTTAGATGTGCGGGGAGGGCAGTACTTC. This chain joins TRBV11-2 and TRBJ2-7; D is perhaps TRBD2 (6 bases). The CDR3 sequence is 13 residues long. With 0 bases removed from V and 9 bases from J, the gap between germline ends came to 12 bases. CDR1 is SGHAT and CDR2 is FQNNGV in the germline V gene.

The rearrangement joins TRBV10-1 to TRBJ2-1, with 9 bases fitting TRBD2. In germline, CDR1 is WNHNN, CDR2 SYGVQD (reference sequence). The CDR3 is 13 amino acids. Unmatched junction bases numbered 4, after V lost 4 bases and J lost 9 bases. Here the CDR3 reads CASSVGLAGEQFF. CDR3 sequence (DNA): TGCGCCAGCAGTGTGGGACTAGCTGGTGAGCAGTTCTTC.

The chain has TRBV7-3 and TRBJ1-2; TRBD1 might be the D (6 bases). Looked up from germline, CDR1 is SGHTA and CDR2 is FQGTGA. The V end lost 4 bases, the J end lost 7 bases, and 13 bases lay between the germline ends. This CDR3 has 13 residues. The CDR3 nucleotides read TGTGCCAGCAGCTCCGGGACAAGCCCTGGCTACACCTTC. Translated: CASSSGTSPGYTF.

V and J are TRBV27 and TRBJ1-2; 10 nucleotides line up with TRBD1. Germline V CDR1 and CDR2: MNHEY, SMNVEV (reference sequence). This CDR3 spans 15 amino acids. V shed 6 bases, J shed 8 bases, and the junction held 12 bases outside the gene matches. This chain's CDR3 is CASRPTGGVRGGYTF. Written as DNA, the CDR3 is TGTGCCAGCAGGCCGACAGGGGGCGTCCGGGGGGGCTACACCTTC.

This clone occurred once. The chain uses TRBV15 and TRBJ2-7; 12 positions match TRBD1. With V trimmed by 5 bases and J by 6 bases, 5 bases remained unmatched. The CDR3 loop spans 14 amino acids. In germline, CDR1 is LNHNV, CDR2 YYDKDF (reference sequence). The CDR3 region is CATSPRDRGPEQYF. The DNA for the CDR3 is TGTGCCACCAGCCCGCGGGACAGGGGGCCCGAGCAGTACTTC.

The chain recombines TRBV4-2 with TRBJ2-1; 16 bases agree with TRBD2. The ends lost 0 bases at V and 7 bases at J; junction bases unmatched: 3. CDR3 length equals 17 residues. The germline V gene has CDR1 LGHNA and CDR2 YNFKEQ. The CDR3 loop is CASSQEGTSGRGNEQFF. The CDR3 region has the DNA TGTGCCAGCAGCCAAGAGGGGACTAGCGGGAGGGGAAATGAGCAGTTCTTC.

This clone came up once. The V call is TRBV18, the J call TRBJ2-2, with D perhaps matching TRBD1 (5 bases). This CDR3 contains 14 residues. Germline CDR1 is KGHSH and CDR2 is LQKENI. V lost 0 bases, J lost 6 bases, and 8 bases lay in between. CDR3: CASSPPRGSGELFF. CDR3 sequence (DNA): TGTGCCAGCTCACCACCTAGGGGATCCGGGGAGCTGTTTTTT.

V usage is TRBV28 and J usage is TRBJ2-5, with 9 bases fitting TRBD1. V lost 3 bases and J lost 4; bases outside the gene matches: 3. CDR3 length: 14 residues. CDR1 is MDHEN and CDR2 is SYDVKM in the germline V gene. CDR3 residues: CASSFPTGGETQYF. Written as DNA, the CDR3 is TGTGCCAGCAGTTTCCCGACAGGGGGAGAGACCCAGTACTTC.

This rearrangement joins TRBV18 to TRBJ1-3; 7 bases line up with TRBD1. V shed 4 bases, J shed 0 bases, and the junction held 3 bases outside the gene matches. CDR1 KGHSH and CDR2 LQKENI come from the germline V gene. This CDR3 has 15 amino acids. CDR3 bases: TGTGCCAGCTCACGAACAGGGGCCTCTGGAAACACCATATATTTT. Protein product: CASSRTGASGNTIYF.

This clone was recorded a few times. J is TRBJ1-5 and V is TRBV7-3; D remains ambiguous. Trimming stripped 5 bases from V and 0 bases from J, with 20 bases between. CDR1 is SGHTA, CDR2 FQGTGA, per germline. This CDR3 is built from 18 residues. CDR3 nucleotides: TGTGCCAGCAGCCCGCGAGGGTCCCGGAATAATAGCAATCAGCCCCAGCATTTT. As protein: CASSPRGSRNNSNQPQHF.

The rearrangement uses TRBV28 and TRBJ1-1; D is unclear. CDR1 MDHEN and CDR2 SYDVKM come from the germline V gene. CDR3 length: 14 residues. V dropped 3 bases and J dropped 1 base, with 9 bases sitting between them. The CDR3 loop is CASSLRPRNTEAFF. The CDR3 DNA follows: TGTGCCAGCAGTTTGAGGCCGCGGAACACTGAAGCTTTCTTT.

The chain employs TRBV27 and TRBJ2-1; 9 bases map to TRBD1. Germline V gene data show CDR1 as MNHEY and CDR2 as SMNVEV (reference sequence). This CDR3 is built from 14 residues. V was clipped by 5 bases and J by 9 bases; unmatched bases: 8. DNA for the CDR3: TGTGCCAGCAGTAGGGACAGGGATGTTGGTGAGCAGTTCTTC. It yields the protein CASSRDRDVGEQFF.

The chain recombines TRBV5-6 with TRBJ2-5; TRBD2 is a possible D gene (6 bases). This CDR3 region has 16 residues. The V gene's germline CDR1 is SGHDT and CDR2 YYEEEE. The V gene lost 2 bases and the J gene lost 3 bases, with 17 bases spanning the gap. The CDR3 sequence: CASSLGTGLVEETQYF. The DNA of the CDR3 is TGTGCCAGCAGCTTAGGGACTGGTCTCGTAGAAGAGACCCAGTACTTC.